Following are 7 T cell receptor beta chains from one sample sequenced in a study of molecular identifiers for immune sequencing clone quantification. TCRdb re-analysed the PCR reads in MiXCR, keeping a single row per CDR3 protein. The sample consists of about 510,000 distinct CDR3 sequences, about 25% of them appearing once. Input material: naive CD8+ T cells from blood, with Jurkat cell RNA spiked in. As for subset: FACS-sorted CD8+CD4-CCR7+CD45RA+ naive T cells. These receptors came from a human donor in good health. Some libraries in this study had Jurkat cell RNA spiked in.

The gene calls are TRBV7-9 and TRBJ2-1; TRBD1 matches at 8 bases. The CDR3 consists of 12 residues. The J segment lost 7 bases and the V segment lost 11 bases, leaving 7 bases of the junction unmatched. CDR1 is SEHNR and CDR2 is FQNEAQ in the germline V gene (reference sequence). The CDR3 DNA follows: TGTGCCTCTTCCAGGGGGCCGAATGAGCAGTTCTTC. Encoded protein: CASSRGPNEQFF.

The chain links TRBV27 to TRBJ1-1; D perhaps matches TRBD1 (5 bases). Germline-derived CDR1 and CDR2 are MNHEY and SMNVEV (reference sequence). The CDR3 sequence is 18 residues long. Trimming stripped 5 bases from V and 0 bases from J, with 22 bases between. The CDR3 bases are TGTGCCAGCAGTCCCGTTAAGGTTGAGGGGCCCATGAACACTGAAGCTTTCTTT. As protein: CASSPVKVEGPMNTEAFF.

Remarks on this clonotype: This may arise from a read error, as a much more abundant clone is one base away. The chain links TRBV6-5 to TRBJ1-1; perhaps TRBD1 as D (5 bases). V lost 2 bases to trimming and J lost 4 bases, with 11 bases between them. This CDR3 contains 14 residues. Germline V gene lookup returns CDR1 MNHEY and CDR2 SVGAGI. The CDR3 nucleotides are TGTGCCAGCAGTTACCCGGGGGGGGTCACTGAAGCTTTCTTT. Translated, it gives CASSYPGGVTEAFF.

This clonotype was detected only a few times. The rearrangement uses TRBV10-3 and TRBJ2-2; D is unclear. Germline V gene lookup returns CDR1 ENHRY and CDR2 SYGVKD. V was trimmed by 6 bases and J by 7 bases, leaving 12 bases between them. The CDR3 totals 13 residues. CDR3 bases: TGTGCCATCAGATTCAACCTAGGCGGGGAGCTGTTTTTT. It codes for CAIRFNLGGELFF.

The rearrangement uses TRBV29-1 and TRBJ2-7; D tentatively reads TRBD1 or TRBD2 (6 bases each). This CDR3 has 12 residues. V was pared by 4 bases and J by 6 bases, with 13 bases between. The V gene's germline CDR1 is SQVTM and CDR2 ANQGSEA. CDR3 in amino acids: CSVAGAGREQYF. The CDR3, as DNA: TGCAGCGTTGCGGGGGCAGGGCGCGAGCAGTACTTC.

CDR3 loop: CASSFGLAGNTGELFF. The DNA for the CDR3 is TGTGCCAGCAGTTTCGGACTAGCGGGTAACACCGGGGAGCTGTTTTTT. The rearrangement uses TRBV12-3 or TRBV12-4 and TRBJ2-2; 11 nucleotides agree with TRBD2. The junction had 2 bases not matched to a gene; V was cut back by 3 bases and J by 2 bases. The CDR3 has 16 residues.

This chain joins TRBV6-2 or TRBV6-3 and TRBJ2-4; D is unresolved. Germline loops: CDR1 MNHEY, CDR2 SVGEGT. The V end was cut by 6 bases, the J end by 8 bases, with 17 bases between. This CDR3 is 14 amino acids long. Here the CDR3 reads CASSIVGRMDIQYF. In DNA, the CDR3 is TGTGCCAGCAGCATCGTGGGCCGGATGGACATTCAGTACTTC.